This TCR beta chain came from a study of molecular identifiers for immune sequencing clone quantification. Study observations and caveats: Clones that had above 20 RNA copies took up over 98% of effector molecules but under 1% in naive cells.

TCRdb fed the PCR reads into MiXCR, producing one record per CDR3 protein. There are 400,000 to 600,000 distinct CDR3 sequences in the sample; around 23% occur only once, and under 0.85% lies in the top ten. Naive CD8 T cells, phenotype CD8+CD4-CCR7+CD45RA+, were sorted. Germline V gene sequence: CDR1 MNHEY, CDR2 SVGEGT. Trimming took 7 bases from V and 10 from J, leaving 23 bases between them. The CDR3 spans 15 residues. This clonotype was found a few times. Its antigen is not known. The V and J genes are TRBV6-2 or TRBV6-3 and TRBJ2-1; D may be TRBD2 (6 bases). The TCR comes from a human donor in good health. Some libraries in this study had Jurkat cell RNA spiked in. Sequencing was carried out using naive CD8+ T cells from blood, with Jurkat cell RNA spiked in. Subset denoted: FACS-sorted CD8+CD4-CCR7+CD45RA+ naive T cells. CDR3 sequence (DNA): TGTGCCAGCACGGGTGCGACTAGACCATATCGAGAGCAGTTCTTC. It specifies CASTGATRPYREQFF.